The entry below gives a single T cell receptor (beta chain) sequence along with its context. These data come from a study of graft-versus-host responses after intestinal transplantation. V gave up 5 bases and J gave up 3 bases; unmatched junction bases: 6. The CDR3 covers 14 residues. CDR1 is SEHNR and CDR2 is FQNEAQ in the germline V gene (reference sequence). Measured with immunoSEQ multiplex PCR; TCRdb has only the in-frame clones, and not every one. The top ten clones hold nearly 4.5% of a sample with 45,000 or so clones, about 91% of them seen once. This receptor was taken from a human patient who received an intestinal transplant, so some T cells may come from the graft donor. The sample here was PBMCs, taken 524 days after transplant. V and J are TRBV7-9 and TRBJ1-1, with 7 nucleotides matching TRBD1. Here the CDR3 reads CASSRDSSYTEAFF. CDR3 coding DNA: TGTGCCAGCAGCCGGGACAGCTCTTACACTGAAGCTTTCTTT.